A selection of T cell receptor beta chains follows, all from one sample in a study of response to subunit inactivated influenza vaccine. TCRdb recomputed calls from the RT-PCR reads with MiXCR, one row per CDR3 protein. This table has 800,000 or so distinct CDR3 sequences, 21% appearing once. The source was PBMCs from blood, collected more than 4 days after vaccination. These receptors came from a man aged 45-60 years who received an inactivated influenza vaccine. Each CDR3 is given with its conserved first and last residue.

TRBV3-1	TRBJ2-1	CASSPLLSVSYNEQFF
TRBV14	TRBJ1-2	CASSQDPFTLANYGYTF
TRBV20-1	TRBJ2-5	CSARDGGGPKTQYF
TRBV5-1	TRBJ2-2	CASSLLATAGELFF
TRBV4-3	TRBJ2-1	CASSLGLAGVEEQFF
TRBV7-9	TRBJ2-4	CASSVVGSGNIQYF
TRBV7-2	TRBJ2-4	CASSLRRALAKNIQYF
TRBV3-1	TRBJ2-7	CASSQGSGSRNEQYF
TRBV2	TRBJ2-2	CASSVQVRVLSGELFF
TRBV10-3	TRBJ2-6	CAISPMTGRSSGANVLTF
TRBV11-2	TRBJ2-1	CASSNLTGNEQFF
TRBV20-1	TRBJ1-5	CSARDVGGHQPQHF
TRBV27	TRBJ1-3	CASSPLGSLDTIYF
TRBV5-1	TRBJ2-7	CASSLRQGANEHYF
TRBV20-1	TRBJ2-2	CSASLSRTVVGELFF
TRBV2	TRBJ2-1	CASFGGRGLSEQFF
TRBV6-2/TRBV6-3	TRBJ2-7	CASSQGHLQGEQYF
TRBV10-3	TRBJ2-1	CAISESRQDRDNEQFF
TRBV27	TRBJ1-1	CASRLGLNTEAFF
TRBV28	TRBJ2-7	CASQRIGGREQYF
TRBV20-1	TRBJ2-7	CSAGGSLFYF
TRBV20-1	TRBJ2-7	CSASLLVYEQYF
TRBV5-6	TRBJ1-2	CASSLVLDNYGYTF
TRBV9	TRBJ2-1	CASSDRTRNEQFF
TRBV28	TRBJ1-1	CASSIWGAEAFF
TRBV29-1	TRBJ2-7	CSVVGLLSYEQYF
TRBV2	TRBJ2-7	CASSNRLLYEQYF
TRBV2	TRBJ1-1	CASAGQASYTEAFF
TRBV28	TRBJ2-5	CASSFSRRKMMGQPQETQYF
TRBV20-1	TRBJ2-1	CSAGGGSNNEQFF
TRBV20-1	TRBJ2-3	CSARDPTRSITDTQYF
TRBV6-2/TRBV6-3	TRBJ2-5	CASSRRTPGQQETQYF